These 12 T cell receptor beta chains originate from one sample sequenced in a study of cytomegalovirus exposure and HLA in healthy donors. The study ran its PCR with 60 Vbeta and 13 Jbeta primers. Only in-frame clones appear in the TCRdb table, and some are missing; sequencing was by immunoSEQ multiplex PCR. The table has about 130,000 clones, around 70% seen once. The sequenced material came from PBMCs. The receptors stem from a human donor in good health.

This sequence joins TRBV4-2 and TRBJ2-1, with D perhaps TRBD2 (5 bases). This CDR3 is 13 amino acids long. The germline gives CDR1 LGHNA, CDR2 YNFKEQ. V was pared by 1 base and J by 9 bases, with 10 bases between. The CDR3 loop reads CASSQAVTSEQFF. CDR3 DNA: TGTGCCAGCAGCCAAGCTGTAACTAGTGAGCAGTTCTTC.

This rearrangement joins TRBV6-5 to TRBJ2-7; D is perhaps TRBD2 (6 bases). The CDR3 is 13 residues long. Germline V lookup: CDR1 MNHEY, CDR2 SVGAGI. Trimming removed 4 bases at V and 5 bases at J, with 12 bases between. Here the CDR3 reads CASSFVLADEQYF. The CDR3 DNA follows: TGTGCCAGCAGTTTCGTACTAGCTGACGAGCAGTACTTC.

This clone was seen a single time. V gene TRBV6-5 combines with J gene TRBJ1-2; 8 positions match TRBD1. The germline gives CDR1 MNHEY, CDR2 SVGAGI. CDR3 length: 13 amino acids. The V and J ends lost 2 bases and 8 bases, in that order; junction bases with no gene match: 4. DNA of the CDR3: TGTGCCAGCAGTTACCCGACAGGGGAAGGCTACACCTTC. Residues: CASSYPTGEGYTF.

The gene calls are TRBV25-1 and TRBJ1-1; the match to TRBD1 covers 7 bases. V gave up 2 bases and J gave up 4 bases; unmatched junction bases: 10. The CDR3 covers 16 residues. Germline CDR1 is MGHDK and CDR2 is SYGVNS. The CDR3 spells CASSEMRTGGTTEAFF. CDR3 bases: TGTGCCAGCAGTGAAATGCGGACAGGCGGAACCACTGAAGCTTTCTTT. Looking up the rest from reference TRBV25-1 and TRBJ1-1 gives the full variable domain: EADIYQTPRYLVIGTGKKITLECSQTMGHDKMYWYQQDPGMELHLIHYSYGVNSTEKGDLSSESTVSRIRTEHFPLTLESARPSHTSQYLCASSEMRTGGTTEAFFGQGTRLTVV.

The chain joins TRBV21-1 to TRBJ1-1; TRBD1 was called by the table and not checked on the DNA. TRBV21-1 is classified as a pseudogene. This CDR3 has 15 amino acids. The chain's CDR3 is CASSKATDTNTEAFF. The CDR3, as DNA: TGTGCCAGCAGCAAAGCCACGGACACGAACACTGAAGCTTTCTTT.

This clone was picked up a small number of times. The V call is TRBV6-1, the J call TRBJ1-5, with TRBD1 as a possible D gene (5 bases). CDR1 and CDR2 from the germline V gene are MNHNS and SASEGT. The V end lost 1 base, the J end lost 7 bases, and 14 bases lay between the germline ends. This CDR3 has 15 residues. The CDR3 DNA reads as TGTGCCAGCAGTGAAGAGTTGCGGGGCGGACAGCCCCAGCATTTT. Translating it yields CASSEELRGGQPQHF.

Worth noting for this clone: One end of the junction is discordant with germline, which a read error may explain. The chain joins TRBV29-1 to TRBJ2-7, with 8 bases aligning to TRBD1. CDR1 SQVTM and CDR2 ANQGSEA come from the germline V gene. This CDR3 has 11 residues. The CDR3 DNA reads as TGCAGCGTTGAAGAGGGCGGACAGGGCAATTTC. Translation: CSVEEGGQGNF.

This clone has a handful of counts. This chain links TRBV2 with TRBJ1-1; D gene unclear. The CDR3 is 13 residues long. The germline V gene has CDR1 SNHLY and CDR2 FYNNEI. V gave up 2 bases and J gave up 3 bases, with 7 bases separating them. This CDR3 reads CASSELGDTEAFF. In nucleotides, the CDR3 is TGTGCCAGCAGTGAACTCGGGGACACTGAAGCTTTCTTT. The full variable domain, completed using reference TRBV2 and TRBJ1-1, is EPEVTQTPSHQVTQMGQEVILRCVPISNHLYFYWYRQILGQKVEFLVSFYNNEISEKSEIFDDQFSVERPDGSNFTLKIRSTKLEDSAMYFCASSELGDTEAFFGQGTRLTVV.

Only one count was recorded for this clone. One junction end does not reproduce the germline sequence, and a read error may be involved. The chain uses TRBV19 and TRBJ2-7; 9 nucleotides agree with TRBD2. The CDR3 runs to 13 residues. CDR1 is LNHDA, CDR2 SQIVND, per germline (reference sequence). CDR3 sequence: CASSFSGTSSLFF. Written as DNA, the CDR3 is TGTGCCAGTAGTTTCTCCGGGACTAGCTCCCTTTTCTTC.

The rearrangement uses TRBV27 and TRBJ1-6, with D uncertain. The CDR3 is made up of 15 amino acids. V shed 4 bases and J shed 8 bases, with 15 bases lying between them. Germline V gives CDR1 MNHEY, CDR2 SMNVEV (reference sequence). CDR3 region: CASSSFAFEDSPLHF. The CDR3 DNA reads TGTGCCAGCAGTTCGTTTGCGTTTGAGGATTCACCCCTCCACTTT.

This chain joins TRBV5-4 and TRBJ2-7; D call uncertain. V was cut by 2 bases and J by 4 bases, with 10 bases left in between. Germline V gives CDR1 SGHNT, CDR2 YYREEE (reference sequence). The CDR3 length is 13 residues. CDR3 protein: CASSFPKEYEQYF. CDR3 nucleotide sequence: TGTGCCAGCAGCTTTCCGAAGGAGTACGAGCAGTACTTC.

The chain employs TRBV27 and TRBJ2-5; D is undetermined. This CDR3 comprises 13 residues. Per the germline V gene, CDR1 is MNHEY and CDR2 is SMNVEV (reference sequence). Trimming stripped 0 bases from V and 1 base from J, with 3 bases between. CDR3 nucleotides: TGTGCCAGCAGTTTATCCCTCCAAGAGACCCAGTACTTC. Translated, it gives CASSLSLQETQYF.